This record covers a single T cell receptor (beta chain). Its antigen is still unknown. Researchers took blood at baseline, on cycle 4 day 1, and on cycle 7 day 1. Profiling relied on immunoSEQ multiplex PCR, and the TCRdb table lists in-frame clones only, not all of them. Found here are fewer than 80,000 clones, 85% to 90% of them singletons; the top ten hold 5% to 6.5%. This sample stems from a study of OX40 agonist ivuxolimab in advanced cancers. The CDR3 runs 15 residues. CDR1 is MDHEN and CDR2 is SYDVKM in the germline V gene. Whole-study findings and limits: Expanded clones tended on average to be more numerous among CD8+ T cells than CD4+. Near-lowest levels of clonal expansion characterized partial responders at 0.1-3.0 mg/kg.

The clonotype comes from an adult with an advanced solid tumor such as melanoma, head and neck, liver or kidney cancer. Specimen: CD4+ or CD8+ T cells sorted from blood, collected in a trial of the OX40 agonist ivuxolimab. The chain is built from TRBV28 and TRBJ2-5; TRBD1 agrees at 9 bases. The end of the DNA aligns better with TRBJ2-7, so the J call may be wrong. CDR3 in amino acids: CASSPGTGIAYEQYF. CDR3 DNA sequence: TGTGCCAGCAGCCCCGGGACAGGGATCGCCTACGAGCAGTACTTC.